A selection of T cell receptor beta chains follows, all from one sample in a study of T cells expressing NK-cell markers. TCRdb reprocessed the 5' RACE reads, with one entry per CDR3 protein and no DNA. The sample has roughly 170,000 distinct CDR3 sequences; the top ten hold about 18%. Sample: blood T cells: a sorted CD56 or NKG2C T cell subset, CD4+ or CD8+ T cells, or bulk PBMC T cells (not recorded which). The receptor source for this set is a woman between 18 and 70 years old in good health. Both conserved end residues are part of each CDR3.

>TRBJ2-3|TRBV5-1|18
CASSLVRLAGTSTDTQYF
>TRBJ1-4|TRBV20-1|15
CSATDPRATNEKLFF
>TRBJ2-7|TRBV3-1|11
CASSQGGGQYF
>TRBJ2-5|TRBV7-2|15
CASSFLAGVGETQYF
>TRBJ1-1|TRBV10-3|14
CAISERLGNTEAFF
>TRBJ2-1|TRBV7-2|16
CASSLVNRGLANEQFF
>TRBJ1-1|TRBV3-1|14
CASSQGSGGTEAFF
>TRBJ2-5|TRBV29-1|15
CSVAISGGVAETQYF
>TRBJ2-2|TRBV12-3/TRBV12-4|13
CASSAGVTGELFF
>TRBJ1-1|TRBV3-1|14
CASSPGQMNTEAFF
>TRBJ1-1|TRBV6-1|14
CASRGTTGVTEAFF
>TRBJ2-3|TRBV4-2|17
CASSQAPGQGATDTQYF
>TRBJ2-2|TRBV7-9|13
CASSLVSTGELFF
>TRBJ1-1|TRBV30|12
CAWTDMNTEAFF
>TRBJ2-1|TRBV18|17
CASSPPVGGNTYNEQFF
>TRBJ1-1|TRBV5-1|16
CASSLAMSVMNTEAFF